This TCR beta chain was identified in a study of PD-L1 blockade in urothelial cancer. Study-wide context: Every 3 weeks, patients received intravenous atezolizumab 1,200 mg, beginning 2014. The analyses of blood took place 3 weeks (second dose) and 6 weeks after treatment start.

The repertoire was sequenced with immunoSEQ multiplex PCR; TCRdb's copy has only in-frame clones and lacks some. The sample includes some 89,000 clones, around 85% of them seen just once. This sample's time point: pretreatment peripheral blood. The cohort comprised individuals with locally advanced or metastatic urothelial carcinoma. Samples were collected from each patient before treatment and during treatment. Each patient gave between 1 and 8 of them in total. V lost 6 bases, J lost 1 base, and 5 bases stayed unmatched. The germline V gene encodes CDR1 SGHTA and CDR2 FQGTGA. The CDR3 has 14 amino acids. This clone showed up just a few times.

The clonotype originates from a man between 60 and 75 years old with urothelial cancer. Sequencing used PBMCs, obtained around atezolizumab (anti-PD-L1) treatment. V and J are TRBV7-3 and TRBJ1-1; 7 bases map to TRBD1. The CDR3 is CASSLGTANTEAFF. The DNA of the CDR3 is TGTGCCAGCAGTCTCGGGACAGCGAACACTGAAGCTTTCTTT.